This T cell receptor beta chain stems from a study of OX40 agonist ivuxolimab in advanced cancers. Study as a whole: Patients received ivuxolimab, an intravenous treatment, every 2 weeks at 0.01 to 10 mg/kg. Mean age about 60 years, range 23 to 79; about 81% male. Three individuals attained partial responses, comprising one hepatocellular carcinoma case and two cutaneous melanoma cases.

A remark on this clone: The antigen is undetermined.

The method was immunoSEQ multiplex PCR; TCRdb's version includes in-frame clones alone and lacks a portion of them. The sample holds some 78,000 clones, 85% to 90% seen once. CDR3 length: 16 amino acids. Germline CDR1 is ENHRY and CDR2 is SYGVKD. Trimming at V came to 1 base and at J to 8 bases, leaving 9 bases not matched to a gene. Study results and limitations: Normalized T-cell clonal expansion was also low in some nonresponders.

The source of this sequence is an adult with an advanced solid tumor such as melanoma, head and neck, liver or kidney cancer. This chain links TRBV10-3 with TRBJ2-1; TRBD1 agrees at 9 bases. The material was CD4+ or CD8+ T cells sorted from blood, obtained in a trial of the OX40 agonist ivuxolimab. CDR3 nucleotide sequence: TGTGCCATCAGTGAGTTCGGGACAGGGTCGTCCGATGAGCAGTTCTTC. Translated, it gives CAISEFGTGSSDEQFF.